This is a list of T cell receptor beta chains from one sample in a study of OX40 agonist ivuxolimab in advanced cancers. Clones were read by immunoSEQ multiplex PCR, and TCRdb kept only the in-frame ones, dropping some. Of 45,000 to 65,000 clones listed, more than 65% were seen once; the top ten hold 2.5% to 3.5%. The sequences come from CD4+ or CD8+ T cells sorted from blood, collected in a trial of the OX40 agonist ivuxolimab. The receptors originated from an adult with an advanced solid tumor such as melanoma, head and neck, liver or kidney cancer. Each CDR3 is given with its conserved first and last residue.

CASSLGTGTNYGYTF	15	TRBV7-3
CASSPRQETQYF	12	TRBV18
CASGDFGTQYF	11	TRBV6-1
CASSLGGGNYEQYF	14	TRBV5-6
CSVSGGRSYEQYF	13	TRBV29-1
CASSLVGYGETQYF	14	TRBV5-4
CASSPEAGIYGYTF	14	TRBV18
CASSSDRLSEAFF	13	TRBV7-3
CASSLRGTSTDTQYF	15	TRBV7-3
CASSLGQGTGNTIYF	15	TRBV6-6
CATTTRGTSDTQYF	14	TRBV15
CASSQGSLAGGEQYF	15	TRBV4-3
CASSYSRGGGSPLHF	15	TRBV6-5
CASSPGRGRGSPLHF	15	TRBV18
CASSETGYSYEQYF	14	TRBV2
CASSLDGTSRVENF	14	TRBV7-9
CARMDSGGTGELFF	14	TRBV7-3
CASSERDRFAASNYGYTF	18	TRBV6-1
CASSELTRDRGMNEQFF	17	TRBV2
CASSRQGARNSPLHF	15	TRBV14
CASSPLAGGTLFETQYF	17	TRBV2
CASVNNLGGDGYTF	14	TRBV19
CASSQYAGRNTGELFF	16	TRBV14
CASSPGTGGEKLFF	14	TRBV5-1
CASSQGSEETQYF	13	TRBV19
CASKDTLNTEAFF	13	TRBV28
CAISEGLGQPQHF	13	TRBV10-3
CASSPEIRYNEQFF	14	TRBV5-5
CASSLNGLGVGDSPLHF	17	TRBV7-3
CASRDSYNSPLHF	13	TRBV6-1
CASSQVIHDRVFNTGELFF	19	TRBV4-1
CASSQDLLAGGREQYF	16	TRBV4-2
CASSLAGTEAFF	12	TRBV11-3
CASSDGDGLGAQHF	14	TRBV6-1
CASSGQGLMNTEAFF	15	TRBV9
CASRSANQPQHF	12	TRBV5-8
CASLREVGELFF	12	TRBV6-1
CAIRDRGSTDTQYF	14	TRBV10-3
CASSESNVNYGYTF	14	TRBV10-2
CASSLRGFGGNEKLFF	16	TRBV27
CASTIWDRGQETQYF	15	TRBV6-5
CASSARTSGGRLQETQYF	18	TRBV27
CASTPKETQYF	11	TRBV6-1
CASSFFGRGYTANTQYF	17	TRBV5-4
CASTAGGTFDSPLHF	15	TRBV6-5
CASSLGFGGIGEKLFF	16	TRBV5-1
CASSGQQGGRNTIYF	15	TRBV6-5
CASRRTPQTRDTGELFF	17	TRBV5-1
CASSHVGTEAFF	12	TRBV4-1
CASRQGGSNSPLHF	14	TRBV19
CSVELGGQIEKLFF	14	TRBV29-1
CASSTGDYSNQPQHF	15	TRBV19